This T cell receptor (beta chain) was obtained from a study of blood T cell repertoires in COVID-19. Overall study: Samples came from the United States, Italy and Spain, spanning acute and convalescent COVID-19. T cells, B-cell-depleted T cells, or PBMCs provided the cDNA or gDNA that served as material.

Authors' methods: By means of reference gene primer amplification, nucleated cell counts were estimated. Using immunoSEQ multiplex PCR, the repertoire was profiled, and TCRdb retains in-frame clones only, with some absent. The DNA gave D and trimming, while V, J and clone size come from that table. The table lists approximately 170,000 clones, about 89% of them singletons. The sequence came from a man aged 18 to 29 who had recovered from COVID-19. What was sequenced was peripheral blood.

The CDR3 nucleotides are TGTGCCAGCAGCCAAGTTCGGGGGGCCGCGTTCTATGGCTACACCTTC. It specifies CASSQVRGAAFYGYTF. This chain joins TRBV3-1 (or the pseudogene TRBV3-2) and TRBJ1-2; tentative D call: TRBD1 (6 bases). The germline V gene has CDR1 LGHDT and CDR2 YNNKEL (reference sequence). V shed 1 base and J shed 4 bases, with 16 bases lying between them. This CDR3 comprises 16 residues.